A selection of T cell receptor beta chains follows, all from one sample in a study of blood T cell repertoires in COVID-19. Clones were read by immunoSEQ multiplex PCR, and TCRdb kept only the in-frame ones, dropping some. The sample records about 170,000 clones, more than 75% being singletons. Sample: peripheral blood. The receptors shown here come from a woman of 80 years or more with COVID-19, enrolled during active disease. CDR3s include the opening cysteine and the closing phenylalanine or tryptophan. The order of the fields is V gene, J gene, CDR3 protein.

V: TRBV15; J: TRBJ1-6; CDR3: CATSRVGQVSPLHF
V: TRBV28; J: TRBJ1-4; CDR3: CASRQDFRGKGKLFF
V: TRBV28; J: TRBJ1-1; CDR3: CASSSQMNTEAFF
V: TRBV27; J: TRBJ1-2; CDR3: CASSLGGRGLYGYTF
V: TRBV6-2/TRBV6-3; J: TRBJ2-3; CDR3: CASSPGLNTDTQYF
V: TRBV5-6; J: TRBJ2-7; CDR3: CARIDWPYPDTYEQYF
V: TRBV18; J: TRBJ2-1; CDR3: CASSPGTARNEQFF
V: TRBV6-5; J: TRBJ2-7; CDR3: CASRTPSGTIYEQYF
V: TRBV6-5; J: TRBJ1-2; CDR3: CASSRGAANYGYTF
V: TRBV4-2; J: TRBJ2-4; CDR3: CASSQEGLAGGLAKNIQYF
V: TRBV6-6; J: TRBJ2-1; CDR3: CASSPQDNEQFF